What follows describes a single TCR beta chain. The antigen is unknown. Clones were sequenced by immunoSEQ multiplex PCR, and TCRdb holds only the in-frame ones, with some missing. This table holds roughly 9,700 clones, about three fifths found once. The sample originates from a study of tissue T cells after allogeneic stem cell transplantation. As for the study in general: Pathologist review favored tissue samples showing histologically apparent lymphocytes. General observations from the study: The patient cohort was small and clinically heterogeneous, with limited sampling depth. Few T cell clones were shared across patients, but motif clusters showed tissue-specific shared signatures. Blood and spleen captured only part of the tissue TCR repertoire.

V was shortened by 5 bases and J by 2 bases, with 14 bases between the two germline ends. Germline V CDR1 and CDR2: SGHNT, YYREEE (reference sequence). There are 16 residues in the CDR3. Sequenced here: tissue from the ileum, sampled at autopsy. The chain links TRBV5-4 to TRBJ2-6, with D possibly being TRBD1 (5 bases). The source is a woman between 18 and 55 years old with breast cancer. CDR3 in DNA: TGTGCCAGCAGTGGGAAGACAGTTACTGGGGCCAACGTCCTGACTTTC. Residues: CASSGKTVTGANVLTF.